Listed below are T cell receptor beta chains from one sample, sequenced in a study of post-analysis software for immune sequencing data. Each CDR3 protein is one row after TCRdb ran MiXCR on the PCR reads. The repertoire consists of a few hundred thousand distinct CDR3 sequences, with 39% occurring once and the leading ten covering about 7.6%. Sample: blood. Every receptor here comes from a girl aged 2 to 9 with multiple sclerosis. The CDR3 runs from the conserved cysteine through the conserved F or W. Fields, in order: clone size, V gene, D gene, CDR3 length, J gene, CDR3 protein, CDR3 DNA. The D gene is left open where the match is weak. Clone sizes are given selectively: once, few, many, or a class where the clone is expanded.

>few|TRBV4-1|TRBD1|18|TRBJ1-5
CASSHIGQGAISNQPQHF
TGCGCCAGCAGCCACATCGGACAGGGGGCAATCAGCAATCAGCCCCAGCATTTT
>.|TRBV29-1|.|13|TRBJ1-3
CSVRAGVGNTIYF
TGCAGCGTTCGGGCAGGGGTTGGAAACACCATATATTTT
>.|TRBV29-1|TRBD2|14|TRBJ2-3
CSVDTSGRGTTQYF
TGCAGCGTTGACACTAGCGGGAGAGGGACTACGCAGTATTTT
>.|TRBV20-1|TRBD1|14|TRBJ1-5
CSARSGTDNQPQHF
TGCAGTGCTAGATCGGGGACAGACAATCAGCCCCAGCATTTT
>few|TRBV6-5|.|14|TRBJ2-7
CASSFQTGPYEQYF
TGTGCCAGCAGTTTCCAAACCGGGCCGTACGAGCAGTACTTC
>.|TRBV15|.|16|TRBJ1-4
CATSRDGGAGNEKLFF
TGTGCCACCAGCAGAGATGGAGGCGCTGGCAATGAAAAACTGTTTTTT
>.|TRBV12-3/TRBV12-4|.|14|TRBJ1-2
CASTLVGREDGYTF
TGTGCCAGCACTCTAGTGGGCAGGGAGGATGGCTACACCTTC
>.|TRBV4-3|.|14|TRBJ2-7
CASNDRYSSYEQYF
TGCGCCAGCAACGACAGGTATAGCTCCTACGAGCAGTACTTC
>few|TRBV20-1|TRBD2|10|TRBJ2-1
CSAPGTSEFF
TGCAGTGCCCCTGGGACTAGTGAGTTCTTC
>.|TRBV7-8|.|13|TRBJ2-7
CASSSTDVYEQYF
TGTGCCAGCAGCTCGACTGATGTTTACGAGCAGTACTTC
>few|TRBV15|TRBD1|14|TRBJ2-7
CATDPGTGTYEQYF
TGTGCCACAGACCCCGGGACAGGCACTTACGAGCAGTACTTC
>.|TRBV6-6|TRBD1|13|TRBJ2-5
CASSLQGPGTQYF
TGTGCCAGCAGTTTACAGGGGCCGGGGACCCAGTACTTC
>.|TRBV28|TRBD1|15|TRBJ1-2
CASSPTRQGLGGYTF
TGTGCCAGCAGTCCGACTAGACAGGGTTTGGGCGGCTACACCTTC
>.|TRBV20-1|TRBD2|13|TRBJ2-1
CSAPRGEYNEQFF
TGCAGTGCCCCCCGGGGGGAATACAATGAGCAGTTCTTC
>.|TRBV29-1|.|13|TRBJ1-6
CSVKSGYNSPLHF
TGCAGCGTCAAATCAGGCTATAATTCACCCCTCCACTTT
>.|TRBV15|.|15|TRBJ1-3
CATSRDRLPGNTIYF
TGTGCCACCAGCCGAGACAGACTCCCTGGAAACACCATATATTTT
>.|TRBV10-3|.|15|TRBJ2-7
CAISESGTETYEQYF
TGTGCCATCAGTGAGTCTGGGACCGAAACCTACGAGCAGTACTTC
>.|TRBV28|.|13|TRBJ2-5
CASKRSGEETQYF
TGTGCCAGCAAAAGGTCGGGGGAGGAGACCCAGTACTTC
>few|TRBV6-6|.|12|TRBJ2-7
CASSNDGFEQYF
TGTGCCAGCAGCAACGATGGCTTCGAGCAGTACTTC
>many|TRBV6-5|TRBD1|15|TRBJ2-6
CASSRTGSGANVLTF
TGTGCCAGCAGCCGGACAGGGTCTGGGGCCAACGTCCTGACTTTC
>.|TRBV12-3/TRBV12-4|.|13|TRBJ2-5
CASSFPSVGEQYF
TGTGCCAGCAGTTTCCCTAGCGTCGGTGAGCAGTACTTC
>.|TRBV20-1|TRBD2|14|TRBJ2-5
CSARGREGQETQYF
TGCAGTGCTAGAGGCCGGGAGGGACAAGAGACCCAGTACTTC
>few|TRBV24-1|.|16|TRBJ2-4
CATSESGHRAKNIQYF
TGTGCCACCAGTGAATCGGGACACCGAGCCAAAAACATTCAGTACTTC
>.|TRBV29-1|.|12|TRBJ2-7
CSVYTVSYEQYF
TGCAGCGTATACACAGTTAGCTACGAGCAGTACTTC
>few|TRBV5-5|.|15|TRBJ1-1
CASSRRQARGTEAFF
TGTGCCAGCAGCAGACGACAGGCTCGAGGCACTGAAGCTTTCTTT
>.|TRBV29-1|.|13|TRBJ1-2
CSVTTGQRYGYTF
TGCAGCGTCACCACCGGTCAGCGCTATGGCTACACCTTC
>.|TRBV12-3/TRBV12-4|TRBD1|16|TRBJ1-5
CASSYQGAQGNQPQHF
TGTGCCAGCAGTTACCAGGGGGCGCAGGGCAATCAGCCCCAGCATTTT
>.|TRBV12-3/TRBV12-4|.|13|TRBJ1-2
CASRPGIRYGYTF
TGTGCCAGCAGGCCCGGGATTCGGTATGGCTACACCTTC
>.|TRBV29-1|TRBD2|14|TRBJ2-1
CSVGLAGTYNEQFF
TGCAGCGTGGGACTAGCGGGGACCTACAATGAGCAGTTCTTC